The following is a T cell receptor beta chain sequence with its context. Its antigen is unidentified. The PCR employed 60 Vbeta primers together with 13 Jbeta primers. Sequencing was performed with immunoSEQ multiplex PCR; in TCRdb, only in-frame clones are kept and a portion is missing. Altogether approximately 160,000 clones are present, roughly 79% being singletons, with the ten largest covering roughly 7.3%. Sampled while nominally healthy, donors likely had unrecorded immune exposures. This specimen comes from a study of cytomegalovirus exposure and HLA in healthy donors. Study background: An analysis done earlier identified 95 million to 140 million unique TCR beta sequences from 150 million to 200 million T cells.

Study-wide findings and caveats: Sequencing likely caused a cluster of highly shared sequence variants.

This TCR came from a male donor in good health and CMV-seropositive. Sequenced input: PBMCs.

The CDR3 reads CASSGGGTEAFF. The CDR3 region has the DNA TGTGCCAGCAGCGGAGGGGGTACTGAAGCTTTCTTT. The chain carries TRBV9 and TRBJ1-1, with D possibly being TRBD1 (6 bases). The germline CDR1 and CDR2 sequences are SGDLS and YYNGEE. V dropped 3 bases and J dropped 5 bases, with 8 bases sitting between them. The CDR3 spans 12 residues.